This T cell receptor (beta chain) was sequenced in a study of CD8 T cells in ankylosing spondylitis. TCRdb itself ran the 5' RACE reads through MiXCR, one entry per CDR3 protein. The sample yields around 540,000 distinct CDR3 sequences, roughly 13% seen once. V gave up 6 bases and J gave up 2 bases, with 14 bases separating them. Per germline, CDR1 MDHEN and CDR2 SYDVKM. The CDR3 sequence is 15 residues long. As for this clonotype: What it recognizes is unknown.

Overall study findings and caveats: Typical of ankylosing spondylitis blood, it appeared, was a TCR beta motif of seven to nine highly homologous variants. Enrichment of disease-linked clones was reportedly significant in matched ankylosing spondylitis synovial fluid. In synovial fluid and blood from reactive arthritis, some motif variants were previously reported.

Specimen: blood, either unsorted or a sorted T cell fraction (not recorded which). The receptor was isolated from a male donor with ankylosing spondylitis. The chain uses TRBV28 and TRBJ2-1; D is possibly TRBD2 (5 bases). The CDR3 nucleotides read TGTGCCAGCAGGCTGACTAACCCAACCTACAATGAGCAGTTCTTC. Its translation: CASRLTNPTYNEQFF.